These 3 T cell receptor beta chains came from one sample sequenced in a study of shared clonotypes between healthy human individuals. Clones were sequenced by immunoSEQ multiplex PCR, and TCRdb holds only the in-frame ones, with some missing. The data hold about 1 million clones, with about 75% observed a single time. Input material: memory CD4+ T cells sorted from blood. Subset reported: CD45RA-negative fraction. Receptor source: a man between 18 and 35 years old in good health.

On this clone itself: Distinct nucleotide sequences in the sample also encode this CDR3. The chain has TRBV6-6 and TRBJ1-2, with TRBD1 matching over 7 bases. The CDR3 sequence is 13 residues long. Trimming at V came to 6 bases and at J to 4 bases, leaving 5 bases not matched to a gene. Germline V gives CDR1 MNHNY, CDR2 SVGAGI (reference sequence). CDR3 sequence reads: CASSPAGGYGYTF. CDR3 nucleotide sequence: TGTGCCAGCAGCCCAGCAGGGGGCTATGGCTACACCTTC.

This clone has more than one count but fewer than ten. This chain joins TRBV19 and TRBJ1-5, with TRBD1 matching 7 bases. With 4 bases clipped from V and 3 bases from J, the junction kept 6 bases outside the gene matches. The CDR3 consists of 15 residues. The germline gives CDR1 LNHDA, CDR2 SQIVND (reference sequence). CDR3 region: CASSRQGRDNQPQHF. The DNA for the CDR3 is TGTGCCAGTAGTAGACAGGGACGTGACAATCAGCCCCAGCATTTT.

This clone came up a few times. As DNA, the CDR3 is TGTGCCAGCAGCCAACAGACAGTAAGCTATGGCTACACCTTC. Its protein product is CASSQQTVSYGYTF. This chain uses TRBV21-1 with TRBJ1-2; the DNA was not used to check the table's D call, TRBD1. TRBV21-1 is described as a pseudogene. CDR3 size: 14 residues.